This is a list of T cell receptor beta chains from one sample in a study of blood T cell repertoires in COVID-19. The assay was immunoSEQ multiplex PCR, and TCRdb's table has in-frame clones only and misses some. The sample yields 20,000 to 30,000 clones, 80% to 90% seen once. Sequenced material: peripheral blood. These receptors were collected from a woman older than 75 with acute or convalescent COVID-19. CDR3s include the opening cysteine and the closing phenylalanine or tryptophan. Each record gives: clone size, D gene, V gene, J gene, CDR3 protein, CDR3 DNA. D genes are given only for firm matches. Some rows have no size entry. The others give once, few or many, or a class for an expanded clone.

.,.,TRBV6-2/TRBV6-3,TRBJ2-3,CASTPASLFTDTQYF,TGTGCCAGCACCCCCGCTAGCCTATTCACAGATACGCAGTATTTT
.,.,TRBV4-3,TRBJ2-1,CASSPSRSTGSYNEQFF,TGCGCCAGCAGCCCAAGTCGGAGCACGGGGTCCTACAATGAGCAGTTCTTC
.,TRBD2,TRBV6-5,TRBJ2-7,CASRGMTSGSYEQYF,TGTGCCAGCAGGGGAATGACTAGCGGTTCCTACGAGCAGTACTTC
.,TRBD1,TRBV18,TRBJ2-7,CASSPGTGGNEQYF,TGTGCCAGCTCACCTGGGACAGGGGGGAACGAGCAGTACTTC
.,TRBD1,TRBV9,TRBJ2-5,CASSVRPGGLVETQYF,TGTGCCAGCAGCGTAAGGCCAGGGGGCTTGGTAGAGACCCAGTACTTC
.,.,TRBV5-4,TRBJ2-7,CASSLAGFYEQYF,TGTGCCAGCAGCTTGGCGGGATTTTACGAGCAGTACTTC
.,TRBD2,TRBV14,TRBJ2-3,CASSQLAGGTDTQYF,TGTGCCAGCAGCCAACTAGCGGGAGGGACAGATACGCAGTATTTT
.,TRBD2,TRBV18,TRBJ2-3,CASSTEGGPTDTQYF,TGTGCCAGCTCAACTGAGGGAGGGCCTACAGATACGCAGTATTTT
.,TRBD2,TRBV7-9,TRBJ2-1,CASRPGLALNNEQFF,TGTGCCAGCAGGCCGGGACTAGCCCTTAACAATGAGCAGTTCTTC
.,TRBD2,TRBV18,TRBJ2-1,CASSPSSGGGNSYNEQFF,TGTGCCAGCTCACCGTCTAGCGGGGGGGGCAACTCCTACAATGAGCAGTTCTTC
.,.,TRBV4-3,TRBJ2-3,CASSRQDRLGSQDTQYF,TGCGCCAGCAGCCGCCAAGATAGACTTGGGTCGCAAGATACGCAGTATTTT
.,.,TRBV21-1,TRBJ1-2,CASSTRDSYGYTF,TGTGCCAGCAGCACCCGGGACAGCTATGGCTACACCTTC
once,TRBD1,TRBV15,TRBJ1-3,CATSREGTGGNTIYF,TGTGCCACCAGCAGAGAAGGGACAGGTGGAAACACCATATATTTT
once,.,TRBV5-8,TRBJ1-4,CASSFSATNEKLFF,TGTGCCAGCAGCTTTTCTGCAACTAATGAAAAACTGTTTTTT
.,.,TRBV14,TRBJ1-4,CASSQRIPGLATNEKLFF,TGTGCCAGCAGCCAAAGGATTCCGGGACTTGCAACTAATGAAAAACTGTTTTTT
once,TRBD2,TRBV3-1/TRBV3-2,TRBJ2-3,CASSASGSTDTQYF,TGTGCCAGCAGCGCTAGCGGTAGCACAGATACGCAGTATTTT
.,.,TRBV2,TRBJ1-3,CASTPFQGNTIYF,TGTGCCAGCACCCCGTTTCAGGGAAACACCATATATTTT
.,TRBD2,TRBV15,TRBJ2-3,CATRTPGTSVADTQYF,TGTGCCACCAGGACTCCCGGGACTAGCGTTGCAGATACGCAGTATTTT
.,TRBD1,TRBV6-6,TRBJ1-2,CASTFGQESYGYTF,TGTGCCAGCACCTTTGGACAGGAGAGCTATGGCTACACCTTC
.,TRBD2,TRBV6-2/TRBV6-3,TRBJ2-4,CASSSNPLAGSKNIQYF,TGTGCCAGCAGTTCTAACCCGCTAGCGGGGTCTAAAAACATTCAGTACTTC
few,.,TRBV18,TRBJ2-1,CASTRQRTESYNEQFF,TGTGCCAGCACACGCCAGAGGACAGAATCCTACAATGAGCAGTTCTTC
few,.,TRBV2,TRBJ2-1,CASSAQGRDEQFF,TGTGCCAGCAGTGCCCAGGGGAGGGATGAGCAGTTCTTC
.,.,TRBV12-3/TRBV12-4,TRBJ2-1,CASSIRGTNEQFF,TGTGCCAGCAGTATTCGGGGTACTAATGAGCAGTTCTTC
.,TRBD1,TRBV6-6,TRBJ2-7,CASSRTRDRAYEQYF,TGTGCCAGCAGCAGGACCAGGGACAGGGCCTACGAGCAGTACTTC
.,.,TRBV18,TRBJ2-3,CASSLVGATDTQYF,TGTGCCAGCTCACTAGTAGGGGCCACAGATACGCAGTATTTT
.,TRBD2,TRBV11-3,TRBJ2-2,CASSSNSGGTGELFF,TGTGCCAGCAGCAGTAACTCGGGAGGAACCGGGGAGCTGTTTTTT
.,TRBD1,TRBV19,TRBJ2-7,CASSMDRYSYEQYF,TGTGCCAGTAGTATGGACAGGTACTCCTACGAGCAGTACTTC